These T cell receptor beta chains were read from a single sample in a study of neurological immune-mediated disorders. One entry per CDR3 protein, called by TCRdb with MiXCR from the 5' RACE reads. This sample has roughly 60,000 distinct CDR3 sequences, with over 3.5% found just once. Source material: CD4+ T cells from blood. Every receptor here comes from a woman aged 40 to 50 with multiple sclerosis. The CDR3 runs from the conserved cysteine through the conserved F or W. The order of the fields is CDR3 length, J gene, V gene, CDR3 protein.

>14|TRBJ1-6|TRBV5-1
CASSLALTDSPLHF
>12|TRBJ2-7|TRBV12-3/TRBV12-4
CASSLDGQEQYF
>14|TRBJ1-1|TRBV20-1
CSATTAPTGMGAFF
>14|TRBJ2-7|TRBV5-1
CASSIGQGSYEQYF
>14|TRBJ2-1|TRBV20-1
CSAARTRINNEQFF
>16|TRBJ2-7|TRBV7-6
CASSLQPGPNSYEQYF
>12|TRBJ2-6|TRBV7-3
CASSSGANVLTF
>17|TRBJ2-7|TRBV3-1
CASSQENRGVSSYEQYF
>17|TRBJ2-7|TRBV5-1
CASSETPGVTLGYEQYF
>16|TRBJ2-3|TRBV11-2
CASSPRLAGSTDTQYF
>15|TRBJ1-2|TRBV7-9
CASSRPQVGADGYTF